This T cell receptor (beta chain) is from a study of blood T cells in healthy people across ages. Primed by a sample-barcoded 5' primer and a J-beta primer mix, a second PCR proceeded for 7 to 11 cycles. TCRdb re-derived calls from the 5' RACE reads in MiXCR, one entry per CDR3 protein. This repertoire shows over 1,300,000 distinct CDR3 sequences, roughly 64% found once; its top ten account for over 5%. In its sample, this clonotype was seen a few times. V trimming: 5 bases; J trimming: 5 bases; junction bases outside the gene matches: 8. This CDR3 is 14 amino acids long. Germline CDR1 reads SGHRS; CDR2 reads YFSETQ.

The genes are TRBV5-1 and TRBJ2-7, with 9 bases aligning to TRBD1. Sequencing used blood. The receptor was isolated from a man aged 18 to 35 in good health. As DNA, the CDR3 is TGCGCCAGCAGGCCCGGGACAGGGCCAGACGAGCAGTACTTC. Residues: CASRPGTGPDEQYF.